The clone carrying this T cell receptor beta chain was found a few times. Its target is unknown. CDR3 length: 16 residues. Germline lookup yields CDR1 MGHRA and CDR2 YSYEKL. Trimming removed 0 bases at V and 3 bases at J, with 12 bases between. This record belongs to a study of T-cell memory formation after mild COVID-19. Study as a whole: The two donors had largely donor-specific TCR clusters. Study-level points and caveats: Contracting clones from day 15 to 85 showed balanced CD4/CD8; later expanders favored CD4+. Second-wave clones reaching peak frequency on day 37 lacked confirmed SARS-CoV-2 specificity.

Constant-segment primers and 5'RACE yielded cDNA libraries for TCR alpha and TCR beta, each carrying sample barcodes and UMIs. MiXCR, applied by TCRdb to the 5' RACE reads, yields one record per CDR3 protein. The table records 250,000 to 350,000 distinct CDR3 sequences, about a sixth of them present only once. This chain links TRBV4-1 with TRBJ2-1; possibly TRBD2 for D (5 bases). Material for sequencing was PBMCs or a T cell subset sorted from them (not recorded which). The receptor's source is a man between 18 and 29 years old who had mild COVID-19 (a few samples of this study predate the infection). Cell type and time point are not known. The CDR3 protein is CASSQERVILYNEQFF. CDR3 nucleotides: TGCGCCAGCAGCCAAGAGAGGGTCATCCTCTACAATGAGCAGTTCTTC.